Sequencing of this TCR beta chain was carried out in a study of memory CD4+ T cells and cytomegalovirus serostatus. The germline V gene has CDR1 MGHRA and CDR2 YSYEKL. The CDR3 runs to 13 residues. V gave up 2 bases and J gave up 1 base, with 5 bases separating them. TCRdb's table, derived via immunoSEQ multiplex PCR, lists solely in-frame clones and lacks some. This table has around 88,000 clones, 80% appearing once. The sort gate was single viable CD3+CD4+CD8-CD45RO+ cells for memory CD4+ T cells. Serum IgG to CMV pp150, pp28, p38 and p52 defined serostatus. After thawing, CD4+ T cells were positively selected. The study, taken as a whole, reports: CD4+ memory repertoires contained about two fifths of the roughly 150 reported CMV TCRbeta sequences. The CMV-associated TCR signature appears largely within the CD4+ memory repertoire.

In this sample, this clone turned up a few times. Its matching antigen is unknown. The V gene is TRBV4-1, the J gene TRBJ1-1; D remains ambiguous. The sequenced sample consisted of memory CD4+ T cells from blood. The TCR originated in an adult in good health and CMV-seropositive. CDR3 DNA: TGCGCCAGCAGCCAAACAGAGAACACTGAAGCTTTCTTT. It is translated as CASSQTENTEAFF.